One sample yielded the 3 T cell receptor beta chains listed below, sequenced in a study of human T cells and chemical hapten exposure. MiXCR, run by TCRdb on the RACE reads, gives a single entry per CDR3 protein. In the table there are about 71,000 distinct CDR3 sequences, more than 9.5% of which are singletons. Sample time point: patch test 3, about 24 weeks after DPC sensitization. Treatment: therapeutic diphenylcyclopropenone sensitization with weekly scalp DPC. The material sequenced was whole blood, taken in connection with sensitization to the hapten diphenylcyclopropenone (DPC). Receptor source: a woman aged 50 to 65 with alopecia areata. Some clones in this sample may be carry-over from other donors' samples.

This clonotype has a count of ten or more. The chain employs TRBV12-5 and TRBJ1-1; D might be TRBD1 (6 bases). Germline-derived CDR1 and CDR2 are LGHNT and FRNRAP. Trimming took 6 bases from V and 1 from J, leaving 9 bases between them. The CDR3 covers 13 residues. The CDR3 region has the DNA TGTGCTAGTGGCCGGGGACAGAACACTGAAGCTTTCTTT. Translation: CASGRGQNTEAFF.

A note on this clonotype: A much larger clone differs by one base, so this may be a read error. The CDR3 loop reads CASQWANTGELFF. In DNA, the CDR3 is TGTGCCAGCCAGTGGGCGAACACCGGGGAGCTGTTTTTT. The rearrangement links TRBV7-8 to TRBJ2-2, with no clear D. The CDR3 sequence is 13 residues long. V lost 8 bases to trimming and J lost 0 bases, with 7 bases between them. Per germline, CDR1 SGHVS and CDR2 FQNEAQ.

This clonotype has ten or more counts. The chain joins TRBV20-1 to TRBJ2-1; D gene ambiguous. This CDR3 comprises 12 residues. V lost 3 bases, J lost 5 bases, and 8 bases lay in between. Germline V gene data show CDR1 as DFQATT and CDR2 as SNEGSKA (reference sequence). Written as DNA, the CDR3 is TGCAGTGCTAGCCCATCCGACAATGAGCAGTTCTTC. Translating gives CSASPSDNEQFF.